This paragraph covers one TCR beta chain sequence. Two negative PCRs, clearance, or symptom resolution had been documented for recovered Cohort 3 donors. CDR3 length equals 16 residues. V dropped 4 bases and J dropped 2; count of bases not matched to a gene: 11. CDR1 and CDR2 from the germline V gene are LGHNT and FRNRAP. The data are from a study of blood T cell repertoires in COVID-19. Per the original methods: Researchers report that nucleated cell counts were estimated from reference gene primer amplification. Measured with immunoSEQ multiplex PCR; TCRdb has only the in-frame clones, and not every one. That table furnishes V, J and clone size, whereas the DNA furnished D and trimming. The sample includes 500,000 or so clones, about nine tenths of them seen just once.

This chain connects TRBV12-5 to TRBJ2-7, with 7 positions matching TRBD1. The specimen sequenced was PBMCs or T cells enriched from blood (not recorded which). This TCR was recovered from a woman younger than 35 who had recovered from COVID-19. CDR3 nucleotides: TGTGCTAGTGGTTCCCGCTCGCTGAGGGGGCCCTACGAGCAGTACTTC. As protein: CASGSRSLRGPYEQYF.